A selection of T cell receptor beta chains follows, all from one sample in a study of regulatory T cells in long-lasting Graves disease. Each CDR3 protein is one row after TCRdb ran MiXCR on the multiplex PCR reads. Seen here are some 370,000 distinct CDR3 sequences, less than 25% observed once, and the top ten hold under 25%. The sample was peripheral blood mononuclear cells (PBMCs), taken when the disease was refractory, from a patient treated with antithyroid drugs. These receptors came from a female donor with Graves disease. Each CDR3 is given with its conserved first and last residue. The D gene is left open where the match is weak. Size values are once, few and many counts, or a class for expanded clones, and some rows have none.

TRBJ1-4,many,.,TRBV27,CASRFELTNEKLFF,TGTGCCAGCAGATTCGAGTTGACTAATGAAAAACTGTTTTTT
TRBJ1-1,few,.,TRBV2,CASSVWRPNTEAFF,TGTGCCAGCAGTGTCTGGAGGCCGAACACTGAAGCTTTCTTT
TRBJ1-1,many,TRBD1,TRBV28,CASTPLPDRATEAFF,TGTGCCAGCACCCCCCTCCCGGACAGGGCCACTGAAGCTTTCTTT
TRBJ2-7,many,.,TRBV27,CASSPTSLPSYEQYF,TGTGCCAGCAGCCCTACGTCCCTACCCTCCTACGAGCAGTACTTC
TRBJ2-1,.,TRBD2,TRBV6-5,CASSYPGLAGVKGQFF,TGTGCCAGCAGTTACCCGGGACTAGCGGGAGTGAAGGGGCAGTTCTTC
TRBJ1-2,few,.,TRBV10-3,CAISDGRSNYGYTF,TGTGCCATCAGTGATGGCAGGAGTAACTATGGCTACACCTTC
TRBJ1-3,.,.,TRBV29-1,CSVRTPENTIYF,TGCAGCGTGCGGACGCCAGAGAACACCATATATTTT
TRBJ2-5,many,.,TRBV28,CASSLVTPIGETQYF,TGTGCCAGCAGTTTGGTCACGCCCATTGGGGAGACCCAGTACTTC
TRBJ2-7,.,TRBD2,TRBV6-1,CASRPTLAEGAYEQYF,TGTGCCAGCAGGCCTACACTAGCGGAGGGTGCCTACGAGCAGTACTTC
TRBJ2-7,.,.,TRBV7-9,CASSLGPWEQYF,TGTGCCAGCAGCTTAGGCCCGTGGGAGCAGTACTTC
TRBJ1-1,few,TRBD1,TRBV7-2,CASSLAGGQLDTEAFF,TGTGCCAGCAGCTTAGCGGGGGGACAGCTAGACACTGAAGCTTTCTTT
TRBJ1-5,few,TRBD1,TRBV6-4,CASSAPDRAYEPQHF,TGTGCCAGCAGTGCCCCGGACAGGGCCTATGAGCCCCAGCATTTT
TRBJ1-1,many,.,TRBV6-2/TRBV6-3,CASTDGYTEAFF,TGTGCCAGCACGGATGGATACACTGAAGCTTTCTTT
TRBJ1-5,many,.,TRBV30,CAWSVEQGNQPQHF,TGTGCCTGGAGTGTGGAGCAGGGGAATCAGCCCCAGCATTTT
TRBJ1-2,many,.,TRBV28,CASSLLGAIGYTF,TGTGCCAGCAGTTTGCTGGGGGCGATAGGCTACACCTTC